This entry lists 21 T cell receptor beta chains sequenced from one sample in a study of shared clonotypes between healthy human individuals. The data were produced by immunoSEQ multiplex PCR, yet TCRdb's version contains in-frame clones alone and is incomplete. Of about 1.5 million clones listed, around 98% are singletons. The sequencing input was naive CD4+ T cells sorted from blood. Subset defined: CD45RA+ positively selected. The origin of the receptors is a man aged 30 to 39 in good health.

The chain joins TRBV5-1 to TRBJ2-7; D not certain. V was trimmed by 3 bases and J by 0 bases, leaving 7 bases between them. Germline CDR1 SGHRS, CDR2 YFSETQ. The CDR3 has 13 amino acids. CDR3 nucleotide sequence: TGCGCCAGCAGCTCAACCCACTCCTACGAGCAGTACTTC. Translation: CASSSTHSYEQYF.

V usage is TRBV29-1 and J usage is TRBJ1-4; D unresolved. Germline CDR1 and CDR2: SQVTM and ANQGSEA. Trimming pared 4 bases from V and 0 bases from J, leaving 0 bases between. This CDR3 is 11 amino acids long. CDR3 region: CSVATNEKLFF. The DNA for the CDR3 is TGCAGCGTTGCAACTAATGAAAAACTGTTTTTT. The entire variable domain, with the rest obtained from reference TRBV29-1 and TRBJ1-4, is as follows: SAVISQKPSRDICQRGTSLTIQCQVDSQVTMMFWYRQQPGQSLTLIATANQGSEATYESGFVIDKFPISRPNLTFSTLTVSNMSPEDSSIYLCSVATNEKLFFGSGTQLSVL.

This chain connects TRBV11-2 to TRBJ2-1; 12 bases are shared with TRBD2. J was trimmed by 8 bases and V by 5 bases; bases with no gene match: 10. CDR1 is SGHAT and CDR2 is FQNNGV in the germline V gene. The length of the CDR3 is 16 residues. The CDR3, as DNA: TGTGCCAGCAGCCTTCTAGCGGGGGGGTGGTTGTATGAGCAGTTCTTC. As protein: CASSLLAGGWLYEQFF.

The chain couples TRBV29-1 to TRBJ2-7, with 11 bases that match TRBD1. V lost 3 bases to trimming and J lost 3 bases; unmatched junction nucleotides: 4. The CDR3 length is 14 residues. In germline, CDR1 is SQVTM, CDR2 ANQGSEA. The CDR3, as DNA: TGCAGCGTTGAGGTGGGACAGGGGGACTACGAGCAGTACTTC. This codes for CSVEVGQGDYEQYF.

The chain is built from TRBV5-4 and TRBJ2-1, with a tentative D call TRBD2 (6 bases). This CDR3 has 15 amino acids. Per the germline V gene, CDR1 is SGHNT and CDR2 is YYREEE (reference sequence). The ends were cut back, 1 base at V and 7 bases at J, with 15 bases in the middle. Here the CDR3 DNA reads TGTGCCAGCAGCTTGCCCGGGAGACGGGAGAATGAGCAGTTCTTC. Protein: CASSLPGRRENEQFF.

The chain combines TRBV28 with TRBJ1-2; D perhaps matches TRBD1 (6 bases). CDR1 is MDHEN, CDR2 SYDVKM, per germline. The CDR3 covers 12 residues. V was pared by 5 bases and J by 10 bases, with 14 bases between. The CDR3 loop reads CASSLGRGHYTF. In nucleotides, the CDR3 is TGTGCCAGCAGTCTCGGCCGGGGGCACTACACCTTC.

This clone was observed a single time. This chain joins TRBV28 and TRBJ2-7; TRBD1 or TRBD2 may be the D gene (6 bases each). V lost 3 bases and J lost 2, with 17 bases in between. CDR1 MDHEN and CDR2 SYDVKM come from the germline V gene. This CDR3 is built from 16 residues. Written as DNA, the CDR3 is TGTGCCAGCAGTTTCGGGGGCACAGGTTCTGCCTACGAGCAGTACTTC. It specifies CASSFGGTGSAYEQYF.

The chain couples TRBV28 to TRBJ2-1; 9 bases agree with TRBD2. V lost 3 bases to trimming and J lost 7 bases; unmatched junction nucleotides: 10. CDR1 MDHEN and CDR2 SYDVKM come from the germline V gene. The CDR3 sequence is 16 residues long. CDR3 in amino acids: CASSFLQSGRRNEQFF. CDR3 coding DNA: TGTGCCAGCAGTTTTCTTCAAAGCGGGAGGAGGAATGAGCAGTTCTTC. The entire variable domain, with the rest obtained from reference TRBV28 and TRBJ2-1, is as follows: DVKVTQSSRYLVKRTGEKVFLECVQDMDHENMFWYRQDPGLGLRLIYFSYDVKMKEKGDIPEGYSVSREKKERFSLILESASTNQTSMYLCASSFLQSGRRNEQFFGPGTRLTVL.

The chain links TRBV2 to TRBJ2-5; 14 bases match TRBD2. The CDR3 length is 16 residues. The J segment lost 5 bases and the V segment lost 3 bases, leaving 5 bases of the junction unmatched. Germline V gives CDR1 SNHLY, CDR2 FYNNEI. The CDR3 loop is CASSDWTSGRWETQYF. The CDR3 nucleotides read TGTGCCAGCAGTGACTGGACTAGCGGGAGGTGGGAGACCCAGTACTTC.

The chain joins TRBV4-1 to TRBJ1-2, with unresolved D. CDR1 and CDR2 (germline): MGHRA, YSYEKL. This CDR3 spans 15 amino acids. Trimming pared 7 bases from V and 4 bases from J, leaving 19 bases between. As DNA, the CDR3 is TGCGCCAGCACCCCAACGGCCGGAACGGGCTATGGCTACACCTTC. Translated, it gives CASTPTAGTGYGYTF.

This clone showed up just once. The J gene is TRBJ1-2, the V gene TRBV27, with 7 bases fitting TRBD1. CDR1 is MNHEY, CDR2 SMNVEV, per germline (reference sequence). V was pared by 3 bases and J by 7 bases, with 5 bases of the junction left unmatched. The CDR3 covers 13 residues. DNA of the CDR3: TGTGCCAGCAGTTTTGACAGGGAGGTTGGCTACACCTTC. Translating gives CASSFDREVGYTF.

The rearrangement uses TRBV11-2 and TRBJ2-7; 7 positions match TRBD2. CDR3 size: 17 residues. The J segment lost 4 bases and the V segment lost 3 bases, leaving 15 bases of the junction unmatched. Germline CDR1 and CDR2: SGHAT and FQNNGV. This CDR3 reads CASSLPLFASGSYEQYF. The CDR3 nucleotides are TGTGCCAGCAGCTTGCCGTTGTTTGCTAGCGGATCGTACGAGCAGTACTTC.

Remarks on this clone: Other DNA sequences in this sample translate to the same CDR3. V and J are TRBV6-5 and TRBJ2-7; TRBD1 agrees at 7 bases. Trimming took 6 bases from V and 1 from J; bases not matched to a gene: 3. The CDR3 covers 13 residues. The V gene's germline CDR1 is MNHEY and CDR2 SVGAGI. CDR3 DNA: TGTGCCAGCAGCCAGGGACAGTCCTACGAGCAGTACTTC. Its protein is CASSQGQSYEQYF.

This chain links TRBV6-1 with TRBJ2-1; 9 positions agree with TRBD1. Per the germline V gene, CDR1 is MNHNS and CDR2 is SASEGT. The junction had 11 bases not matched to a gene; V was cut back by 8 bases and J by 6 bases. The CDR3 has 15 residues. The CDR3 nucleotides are TGTGCCAGCGATGAGAAGGACAGGGGTATCAATGAGCAGTTCTTC. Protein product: CASDEKDRGINEQFF.

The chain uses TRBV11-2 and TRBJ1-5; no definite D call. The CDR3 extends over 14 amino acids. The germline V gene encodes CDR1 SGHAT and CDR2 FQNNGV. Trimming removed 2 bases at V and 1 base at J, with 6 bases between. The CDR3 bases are TGTGCCAGCAGCTTATCGGGGAGCAATCAGCCCCAGCATTTT. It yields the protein CASSLSGSNQPQHF.

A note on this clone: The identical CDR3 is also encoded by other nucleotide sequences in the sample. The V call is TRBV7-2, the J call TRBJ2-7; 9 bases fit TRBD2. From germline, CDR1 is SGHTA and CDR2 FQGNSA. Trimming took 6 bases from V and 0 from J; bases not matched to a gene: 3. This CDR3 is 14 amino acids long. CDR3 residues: CASRFSGSSYEQYF. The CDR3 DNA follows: TGTGCCAGCAGATTTAGCGGGAGCTCCTACGAGCAGTACTTC.

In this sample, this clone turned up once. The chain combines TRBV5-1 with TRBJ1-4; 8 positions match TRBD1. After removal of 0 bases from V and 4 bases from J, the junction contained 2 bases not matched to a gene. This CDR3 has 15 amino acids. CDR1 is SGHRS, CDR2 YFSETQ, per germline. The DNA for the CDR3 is TGCGCCAGCAGCTTGGGGACAGGGATTAATGAAAAACTGTTTTTT. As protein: CASSLGTGINEKLFF.

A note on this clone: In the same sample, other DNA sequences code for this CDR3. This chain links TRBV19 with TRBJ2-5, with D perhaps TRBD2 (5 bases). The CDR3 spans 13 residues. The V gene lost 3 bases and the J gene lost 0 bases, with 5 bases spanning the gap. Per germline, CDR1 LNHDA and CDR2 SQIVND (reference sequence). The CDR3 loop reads CASSIGNQETQYF. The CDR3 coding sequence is TGTGCCAGTAGTATCGGGAACCAAGAGACCCAGTACTTC.

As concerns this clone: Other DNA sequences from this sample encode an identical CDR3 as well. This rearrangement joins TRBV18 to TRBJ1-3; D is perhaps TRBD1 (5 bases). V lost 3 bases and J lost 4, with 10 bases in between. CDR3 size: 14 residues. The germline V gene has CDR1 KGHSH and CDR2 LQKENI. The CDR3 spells CASSPPGRGNTIYF. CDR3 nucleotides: TGTGCCAGCTCACCCCCGGGACGGGGAAACACCATATATTTT.

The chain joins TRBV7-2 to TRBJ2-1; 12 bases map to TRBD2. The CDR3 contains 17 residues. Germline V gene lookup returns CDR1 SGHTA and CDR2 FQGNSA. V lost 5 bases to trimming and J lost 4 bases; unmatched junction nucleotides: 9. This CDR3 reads CASSQSGLAGRYNEQFF. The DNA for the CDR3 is TGTGCCAGCAGCCAGTCCGGACTAGCGGGACGGTACAATGAGCAGTTCTTC.

The CDR3 bases are TGTGCCAGCAGCCGACAGGGGTACGATGAGCAGTTCTTC. Amino acids: CASSRQGYDEQFF. This sequence joins TRBV6-1 and TRBJ2-1; 8 nucleotides line up with TRBD1. Germline CDR1 reads MNHNS; CDR2 reads SASEGT. V was clipped by 6 bases and J by 8 bases; unmatched bases: 6. This CDR3 has 13 amino acids.